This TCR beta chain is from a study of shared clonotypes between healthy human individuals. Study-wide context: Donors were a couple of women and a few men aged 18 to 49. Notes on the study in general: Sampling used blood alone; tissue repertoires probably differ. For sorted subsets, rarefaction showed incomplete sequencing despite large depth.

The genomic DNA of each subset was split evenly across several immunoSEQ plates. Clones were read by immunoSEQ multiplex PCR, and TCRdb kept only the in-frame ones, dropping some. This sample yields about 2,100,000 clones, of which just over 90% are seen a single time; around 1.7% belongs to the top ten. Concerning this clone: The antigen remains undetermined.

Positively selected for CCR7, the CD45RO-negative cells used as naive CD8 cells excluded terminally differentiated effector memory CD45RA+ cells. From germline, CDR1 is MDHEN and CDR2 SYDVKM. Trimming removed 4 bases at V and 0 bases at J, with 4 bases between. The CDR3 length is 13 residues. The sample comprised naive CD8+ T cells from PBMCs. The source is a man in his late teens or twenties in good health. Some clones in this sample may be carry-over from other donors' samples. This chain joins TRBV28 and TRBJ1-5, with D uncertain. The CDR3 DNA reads TGTGCCAGCAGTTGGGTTAGCAATCAGCCCCAGCATTTT. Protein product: CASSWVSNQPQHF.